Listed here are 11 T cell receptor beta chains from one sample, sequenced in a study of vaccination and CD4 T cells after COVID-19. Sequenced with the Oncomine TCR Beta short-read assay was DNA taken from cultured CD4+ T cells. Genomic DNA was taken out of cultured CD4+ T cells by extraction. From the PCR reads, TCRdb called clonotypes with MiXCR, one entry per CDR3 protein. The table lists some 9,100 distinct CDR3 sequences, around 36% of them singletons. Treatment described: approximately 9-day PBMC culture with coronavirus spike peptide pools or control peptides (ViraFEST assay). It was before the COVID-19 pandemic (2011-2018) that the unexposed donor's CD4+ T cells were collected. The antigens of these receptors remain unknown. The sequenced material came from CD4+ T cells from blood, cultured in vitro. These receptors all come from a human donor in good health.

This clonotype was recorded only once. This chain links TRBV11-2 with TRBJ1-1; no clear D. The V end was cut by 1 base, the J end by 2 bases, with 8 bases between. Germline V CDR1 and CDR2: SGHAT, FQNNGV. The CDR3 is 14 residues long. The CDR3 sequence is CASSLVGPNTEAFF. The DNA for the CDR3 is TGTGCCAGCAGCTTAGTCGGCCCAAACACTGAAGCTTTCTTT.

This clonotype turned up a few times. CDR3 residues: CASSSPPRTGELFF. The CDR3 nucleotides are TGTGCCAGCAGCTCGCCTCCTCGGACCGGGGAGCTGTTTTTT. The V gene is TRBV7-9, the J gene TRBJ2-2; D call uncertain. V was trimmed by 4 bases and J by 5 bases, leaving 11 bases between them. The CDR3 is 14 amino acids. CDR1 is SEHNR and CDR2 is FQNEAQ in the germline V gene (reference sequence). Filled out from reference TRBV7-9 and TRBJ2-2, the complete variable domain reads DTGVSQNPRHKITKRGQNVTFRCDPISEHNRLYWYRQTLGQGPEFLTYFQNEAQLEKSRLLSDRFSAERPKGSFSTLEIQRTEQGDSAMYLCASSSPPRTGELFFGEGSRLTVL.

The gene calls are TRBV27 and TRBJ2-1; no clear D. The CDR3 length is 13 residues. CDR1 MNHEY and CDR2 SMNVEV come from the germline V gene (reference sequence). The ends were cut back, 5 bases at V and 2 bases at J, with 7 bases in the middle. CDR3 protein: CASSSKTYNEQFF. In DNA form, the CDR3 reads TGTGCCAGCAGTAGCAAGACCTACAATGAGCAGTTCTTC.

The chain has TRBV20-1 and TRBJ1-1; D gene ambiguous. This CDR3 is built from 13 residues. The germline V gene encodes CDR1 DFQATT and CDR2 SNEGSKA (reference sequence). Trimming took off 6 bases at V and 5 bases at J, with 16 bases between the two ends. The CDR3: CSALVGVKTEAFF. In DNA, the CDR3 is TGCAGTGCATTGGTAGGTGTCAAAACTGAAGCTTTCTTT.

The V and J genes are TRBV20-1 and TRBJ2-1; 8 positions match TRBD2. The CDR3 totals 13 residues. V shed 4 bases, J shed 8 bases, and the junction held 7 bases outside the gene matches. Germline V CDR1 and CDR2: DFQATT, SNEGSKA (reference sequence). DNA of the CDR3: TGCAGTGCTACAGCGGGAGATCGTTATGAGCAGTTCTTC. Translation: CSATAGDRYEQFF.

This clonotype was picked up one time. The CDR3 DNA follows: TGTGCCAGCAGTGATTTACAGAACACAGATACGCAGTATTTT. It yields the protein CASSDLQNTDTQYF. V usage is TRBV25-1 and J usage is TRBJ2-3; D call uncertain. Trimming removed 3 bases at V and 2 bases at J, with 9 bases between. The CDR3 contains 14 residues. Germline CDR1 MGHDK, CDR2 SYGVNS.

This chain joins TRBV15 and TRBJ2-7, with TRBD2 as a possible D gene (5 bases). The ends were cut back, 1 base at V and 1 base at J, with 14 bases in the middle. The CDR3 consists of 16 residues. Germline CDR1 LNHNV, CDR2 YYDKDF (reference sequence). The CDR3 DNA reads as TGTGCCACCAGCAGAGTAGGCGGGCCACCGTCCTACGAGCAGTACTTC. Amino acid sequence: CATSRVGGPPSYEQYF.

Only a few counts were recorded for this clonotype. The V and J genes are TRBV20-1 and TRBJ2-5, with D maybe TRBD2 (6 bases). There are 13 residues in the CDR3. The germline V and J ends were trimmed by 6 bases and 3 bases, with 14 bases remaining between them. Germline CDR1 and CDR2: DFQATT and SNEGSKA (reference sequence). CDR3 sequence (DNA): TGCAGTGCACCCGGGACTCTCAAAGAGACCCAGTACTTC. The encoded protein is CSAPGTLKETQYF.

This clonotype was seen only a few times. V gene TRBV7-2 combines with J gene TRBJ1-2; D might be TRBD1 (5 bases). The CDR3 length is 14 residues. Germline-derived CDR1 and CDR2 are SGHTA and FQGNSA. The V gene lost 5 bases and the J gene lost 8 bases, with 18 bases spanning the gap. The CDR3 is CASSSNGGVGGYTF. DNA of the CDR3: TGTGCCAGCAGCAGCAACGGGGGGGTAGGGGGCTACACCTTC.

This clonotype was observed a few times. The gene calls are TRBV20-1 and TRBJ2-5; 8 bases map to TRBD2. Germline V gene data show CDR1 as DFQATT and CDR2 as SNEGSKA (reference sequence). The CDR3 is 15 amino acids. V was pared by 3 bases and J by 3 bases, with 9 bases of the junction left unmatched. CDR3 sequence (DNA): TGCAGTGCTAGCGGGTTGTCGGGACTAGAAGAGACCCAGTACTTC. Amino acid sequence: CSASGLSGLEETQYF.

The chain carries TRBV11-3 and TRBJ2-1; D perhaps matches TRBD1 (6 bases). Germline CDR1 is SGHNT and CDR2 is YENEEA. This CDR3 comprises 15 residues. Trimming took off 1 base at V and 2 bases at J, with 9 bases between the two ends. CDR3 loop: CASSLGQGTYNEQFF. The CDR3 DNA follows: TGTGCCAGCAGCTTAGGGCAGGGGACCTACAATGAGCAGTTCTTC.